This T cell receptor beta chain was recorded in a study of shared clonotypes between healthy human individuals. Per the germline V gene, CDR1 is SEHNR and CDR2 is FQNEAQ (reference sequence). V lost 1 base to trimming and J lost 6 bases, with 15 bases between them. This CDR3 spans 15 amino acids. Profiled with immunoSEQ multiplex PCR; TCRdb holds only in-frame clones, not every one. The table shows some 2 million clones, with roughly 94% occurring only once. Terminally differentiated effector memory CD45RA+ cells were excluded from the naive CD8 cells, which were CD45RO-negative and positively selected for CCR7.

The J gene is TRBJ1-2, the V gene TRBV7-9; a weak D match, TRBD1 (5 bases). This sequence originates from a man in his late teens or twenties in good health. Sequencing was carried out using naive CD8+ T cells sorted from blood. The DNA of the CDR3 is TGTGCCAGCAGCTTAGGCTTTGGAGGGACCGATGGCTACACCTTC. Its translation is CASSLGFGGTDGYTF.